Below, 6 T cell receptor beta chains from the same sample are listed, as sequenced in a study of beta chain features in type 1 diabetes. Study-wide points: Among all four CD4+ subsets, Type 1 diabetes patients had TCRB CDR3s that were moderately but significantly shorter.

No cognate antigen is known for these TCRs. The study reverse transcribed the entire isolated RNA, so it sequenced expressed TCRB transcripts. Here immunoSEQ multiplex PCR was the method, and the copy in TCRdb shows in-frame clones only, minus some. The sample yields around 310,000 clones, roughly 12% seen once. The sample comprised naive CD4+ T cells from blood. These TCRs come from a woman younger than 30 with type 1 diabetes.

The chain joins TRBV2 to TRBJ1-1; D perhaps matches TRBD1 (6 bases). Per the germline V gene, CDR1 is SNHLY and CDR2 is FYNNEI. CDR3 length: 13 amino acids. The ends were cut back, 6 bases at V and 4 bases at J, with 12 bases in the middle. CDR3 sequence: CASSRTGSTEAFF. The CDR3 DNA sequence: TGTGCCAGCAGCCGTACAGGGAGCACTGAAGCTTTCTTT. The entire variable domain, with the rest obtained from reference TRBV2 and TRBJ1-1, is as follows: EPEVTQTPSHQVTQMGQEVILRCVPISNHLYFYWYRQILGQKVEFLVSFYNNEISEKSEIFDDQFSVERPDGSNFTLKIRSTKLEDSAMYFCASSRTGSTEAFFGQGTRLTVV.

This clone was detected only a few times. V gene TRBV5-4 combines with J gene TRBJ1-1; the D is unclear. Germline V gives CDR1 SGHNT, CDR2 YYREEE (reference sequence). This CDR3 comprises 15 residues. Trimming shortened V by 0 bases and J by 0 bases, and 9 bases separated the two germline ends. The CDR3 coding sequence is TGTGCCAGCAGCTTGGACCCTACGCTGAACACTGAAGCTTTCTTT. This translates into CASSLDPTLNTEAFF.

This clone was counted between two and nine times. The chain joins TRBV18 to TRBJ2-7; perhaps TRBD1 as D (5 bases). The germline gives CDR1 KGHSH, CDR2 LQKENI. CDR3 length equals 13 residues. Trimming shortened V by 3 bases and J by 3 bases, and 9 bases separated the two germline ends. For the CDR3, the DNA is TGTGCCAGCTCACCCAGACAGAGCTACGAGCAGTACTTC. Its protein is CASSPRQSYEQYF.

This sequence joins TRBV6-6 and TRBJ2-7, with 7 bases aligning to TRBD1. CDR1 is MNHNY and CDR2 is SVGAGI in the germline V gene (reference sequence). Trimming removed 7 bases from V and 0 bases from J; junction bases left unmatched: 6. The CDR3 spans 14 residues. For the CDR3, the DNA is TGTGCCAGCAAGGACAGGCCGAGCTCCTACGAGCAGTACGTC. It encodes CASKDRPSSYEQYV.

The J gene is TRBJ2-7, the V gene TRBV28; 8 bases align to TRBD2. CDR1 and CDR2 (germline): MDHEN, SYDVKM. This CDR3 has 19 amino acids. V shed 2 bases and J 7 bases; nucleotides not matched to a gene: 22. CDR3 amino acids: CASSLIILSRTSRDWEQYF. The CDR3, as DNA: TGTGCCAGCAGTTTAATAATCCTGAGCCGGACTAGCAGGGATTGGGAGCAGTACTTC.

J is TRBJ2-1 and V is TRBV5-8; D possibly corresponds to TRBD2 (7 bases). CDR1 is SGHTS, CDR2 YDEGEE, per germline. The V and J ends lost 2 bases and 5 bases respectively, with 14 bases between them. The CDR3 sequence is 15 residues long. CDR3 sequence (DNA): TGTGCCAGCAGCTTCGGGGGGCTCGGTAACAATGAGCAGTTCTTC. Amino acid sequence: CASSFGGLGNNEQFF.